The 24 T cell receptor beta chains below all came from one sample that was sequenced in a study of metastatic and nonmetastatic thyroid tumors. TCRdb re-analyzed the PCR reads through MiXCR. The sample carries about 25,000 clones, 20% to 25% recorded once. No treatment of any kind had been given to any patient before thyroid surgery. The material sequenced was blood. The source is a male donor with papillary thyroid cancer or a benign thyroid nodule (not recorded which). Some clones in this sample may be carry-over from other donors' samples.

This clone has a handful of counts. The CDR3 does not close with the conserved phenylalanine or tryptophan, likely indicating a read error. The chain combines TRBV7-8 with TRBJ1-3, with D possibly being TRBD1 (5 bases). The CDR3 sequence is 18 residues long. Germline V gives CDR1 SGHVS, CDR2 FQNEAQ. V lost 3 bases and J 1 base, leaving 19 bases between the germline ends. The CDR3 spells CASSFHTLHQGSGNTIYS. The CDR3 nucleotides read TGTGCCAGCAGCTTCCACACCCTACATCAGGGTTCTGGAAACACCATATATTCT.

This clone appeared many times. The chain joins TRBV2 to TRBJ2-1, with D perhaps assigned TRBD1 or TRBD2 (5 bases each). V was pared by 4 bases and J by 8 bases, with 15 bases between. Germline V lookup: CDR1 SNHLY, CDR2 FYNNEI. The CDR3 is made up of 14 amino acids. As DNA, the CDR3 is TGTGCCAGCAGTGTGGCCGGGACGGGCTATGAGCAGTTCTTC. It is translated as CASSVAGTGYEQFF.

The gene calls are TRBV30 and TRBJ2-1; perhaps D is TRBD1 or TRBD2 (5 bases each). This CDR3 has 14 amino acids. CDR1 is GTSNPN and CDR2 is SVGIG in the germline V gene (reference sequence). CDR3 amino acids: CAQRQEGWGKVQFF. CDR3 DNA sequence: TGTGCTCAACGCCAAGAGGGGTGGGGCAAGGTGCAGTTCTTC.

This chain links TRBV4-3 with TRBJ2-1; 14 bases are a match to TRBD2. CDR3 length: 15 residues. The germline V gene has CDR1 LGHNA and CDR2 YSLEER. J lost 7 bases, V lost 4 bases, and 3 bases had no gene match. The CDR3 loop is CASSRGTSGRNEQFF. The CDR3 DNA follows: TGCGCCAGCAGCCGAGGGACTAGCGGGAGAAATGAGCAGTTCTTC.

This clone was observed at least ten times. This chain links TRBV5-1 with TRBJ1-6; D call uncertain. Between the trimmed V and J ends, which lost 1 base and 9 bases, there was a span of 14 bases. The CDR3 consists of 15 residues. Per the germline V gene, CDR1 is SGHRS and CDR2 is YFSETQ. The CDR3 DNA reads as TGCGCCAGCAGCTTGACAGAGGGCCTTGGTTCACCCCTCCACTTT. This gives the protein CASSLTEGLGSPLHF. The variable domain in full, with the rest retrieved from reference TRBV5-1 and TRBJ1-6, is KAGVTQTPRYLIKTRGQQVTLSCSPISGHRSVSWYQQTPGQGLQFLFEYFSETQRNKGNFPGRFSGRQFSNSRSEMNVSTLELGDSALYLCASSLTEGLGSPLHFGNGTRLTVT.

This clone was seen ten or more times. This chain links TRBV5-1 with TRBJ1-2, with TRBD1 matching over 7 bases. J lost 6 bases, V lost 3 bases, and 8 bases had no gene match. This CDR3 comprises 14 residues. Looked up from germline, CDR1 is SGHRS and CDR2 is YFSETQ. In DNA, the CDR3 is TGCGCCAGCAGCTCACTAGGGGGCATGGATGGCTACACCTTC. Protein: CASSSLGGMDGYTF.

This clone was seen many times. CDR3 in amino acids: CASSWDGDYEQYF. DNA for the CDR3: TGTGCCAGCAGTTGGGACGGGGACTACGAGCAGTACTTC. The chain combines TRBV12-3 or TRBV12-4 with TRBJ2-7; D is possibly TRBD1 or TRBD2 (5 bases each). This CDR3 spans 13 amino acids. Trimming removed 4 bases at V and 3 bases at J, with 10 bases between.

This clone was counted between two and nine times. This rearrangement joins TRBV15 to TRBJ1-1; D unresolved. The CDR3 covers 13 residues. Trimming removed 2 bases from V and 0 bases from J, with 4 bases in between. The germline V gene has CDR1 LNHNV and CDR2 YYDKDF (reference sequence). The CDR3 region is CATSRTVNTEAFF. The CDR3, as DNA: TGTGCCACCAGCAGAACAGTGAACACTGAAGCTTTCTTT.

This clone occurred many times. V is TRBV24-1 and J is TRBJ2-2; D unresolved. Germline V gene sequence: CDR1 KGHDR, CDR2 SFDVKD. This CDR3 spans 14 amino acids. Trimming cost V 3 bases and J 7 bases, with 11 bases left between them. CDR3 DNA: TGTGCCACCAGTGATCCTGGGATTCGCGGGGAGCTGTTTTTT. Residues: CATSDPGIRGELFF.

This clone was seen repeatedly, ten times or more. This chain uses TRBV13 with TRBJ2-1; D remains unclear. Trimming shortened V by 5 bases and J by 3 bases, and 5 bases separated the two germline ends. Germline loops: CDR1 PRHDT, CDR2 FYEKMQ (reference sequence). The CDR3 spans 12 residues. CDR3 sequence: CASSRVYNEQFF. The CDR3 DNA follows: TGTGCCAGCAGCCGTGTCTACAATGAGCAGTTCTTC.

The gene calls are TRBV7-9 and TRBJ1-5; 8 bases line up with TRBD1. The V gene end was trimmed by 2 bases and the J gene end by 6 bases; junction bases not matched to a gene: 6. The CDR3 is 15 residues long. CDR1 is SEHNR, CDR2 FQNEAQ, per germline (reference sequence). CDR3 loop: CASSLSSQGGQPQHF. The CDR3 DNA sequence: TGTGCCAGCAGCTTATCCTCACAGGGGGGTCAGCCCCAGCATTTT.

This clone was counted ten times or more. This chain uses TRBV13 with TRBJ2-7; 7 bases match TRBD1. V dropped 5 bases and J dropped 2; count of bases not matched to a gene: 6. Per the germline V gene, CDR1 is PRHDT and CDR2 is FYEKMQ (reference sequence). The CDR3 loop spans 14 amino acids. CDR3 loop: CASSTRDSPYEQYF. CDR3 coding DNA: TGTGCCAGCAGCACCCGGGACAGCCCCTACGAGCAGTACTTC. Full variable domain (remainder filled in from reference TRBV13 and TRBJ2-7): AAGVIQSPRHLIKEKRETATLKCYPIPRHDTVYWYQQGPGQDPQFLISFYEKMQSDKGSIPDRFSAQQFSDYHSELNMSSLELGDSALYFCASSTRDSPYEQYFGPGTRLTVT.

The sample holds many counts of this clone. The rearrangement links TRBV28 to TRBJ2-1; the D gene could be TRBD1 or TRBD2 (5 bases each). V lost 6 bases to trimming and J lost 2 bases, with 14 bases between them. The CDR3 sequence is 15 residues long. Germline-derived CDR1 and CDR2 are MDHEN and SYDVKM. CDR3 DNA sequence: TGTGCCAGCAGCTGGAGAGGGACGGCCTACAATGAGCAGTTCTTC. It encodes CASSWRGTAYNEQFF.

This clone has a single count. The chain couples TRBV24-1 to TRBJ2-1; 9 bases match TRBD2. CDR3 length equals 20 residues. Germline V gene sequence: CDR1 KGHDR, CDR2 SFDVKD. Trimming at V came to 5 bases and at J to 0 bases, leaving 16 bases not matched to a gene. As DNA, the CDR3 is TGTGCCACCAGTGGGGCTAGCGGGATACTTTCGGGGAACTCCTACAATGAGCAGTTCTTC. This codes for CATSGASGILSGNSYNEQFF.

The chain carries TRBV5-1 and TRBJ2-3; possibly TRBD1 for D (5 bases). The CDR3 is 13 amino acids. CDR1 is SGHRS and CDR2 is YFSETQ in the germline V gene. V was trimmed by 4 bases and J by 1 base, leaving 7 bases between them. CDR3 residues: CASSLQGTDTQYF. The CDR3 bases are TGCGCCAGCAGCCTACAGGGCACAGATACGCAGTATTTT.

This clone was seen ten or more times. The chain uses TRBV3-1 and TRBJ2-3, with D perhaps being TRBD1 or TRBD2 (6 bases each). The germline V and J ends were trimmed by 6 bases and 2 bases, with 24 bases remaining between them. The CDR3 is 18 amino acids. Germline-derived CDR1 and CDR2 are LGHDT and YNNKEL (reference sequence). The CDR3 protein is CASRTRSGAGPNTDTQYF. In nucleotides, the CDR3 is TGTGCCAGCAGAACAAGATCAGGGGCGGGACCAAACACAGATACGCAGTATTTT.

The chain employs TRBV20-1 and TRBJ1-1; the D gene is possibly TRBD1 (6 bases). The CDR3 totals 14 residues. Germline lookup yields CDR1 DFQATT and CDR2 SNEGSKA (reference sequence). V was trimmed by 2 bases and J by 3 bases, leaving 13 bases between them. The CDR3 spells CSARLVQGYTEAFF. The DNA of the CDR3 is TGCAGTGCTAGATTGGTTCAGGGGTACACTGAAGCTTTCTTT.

In this sample, this clone turned up many times. The chain couples TRBV2 to TRBJ2-7, with D perhaps matching TRBD1 or TRBD2 (6 bases each). V was trimmed by 6 bases and J by 4 bases, leaving 16 bases between them. Germline V gene lookup returns CDR1 SNHLY and CDR2 FYNNEI. The CDR3 is made up of 14 amino acids. The CDR3 nucleotides are TGTGCCAGCAGCTCCCTGGGGGGCCTGTACGAGCAGTACTTC. This encodes CASSSLGGLYEQYF. Complete variable domain (other parts from reference TRBV2 and TRBJ2-7): EPEVTQTPSHQVTQMGQEVILRCVPISNHLYFYWYRQILGQKVEFLVSFYNNEISEKSEIFDDQFSVERPDGSNFTLKIRSTKLEDSAMYFCASSSLGGLYEQYFGPGTRLTVT.

This clone was seen repeatedly, ten times or more. Here the CDR3 DNA reads TGTGCCAGCAGTTACTCGAGGCATGTAAGCGATCTCGAGACCCAGTACTTC. It encodes CASSYSRHVSDLETQYF. The rearrangement uses TRBV6-2 or TRBV6-3 and TRBJ2-5; D is ambiguous. Trimming cost V 0 bases and J 5 bases, with 19 bases left between them. CDR3 length: 17 amino acids. CDR1 MNHEY and CDR2 SVGEGT come from the germline V gene.

This clone was counted at least ten times. V usage is TRBV12-3 or TRBV12-4 and J usage is TRBJ1-4, with a possible D match to TRBD1 (6 bases). With 3 bases removed from V and 8 bases from J, the gap between germline ends came to 19 bases. The CDR3 has 16 amino acids. The DNA of the CDR3 is TGTGCCAGCAGTTTTGGTTGGGGGGGCGCAGGGGAAAAACTGTTTTTT. Protein: CASSFGWGGAGEKLFF.

This clone came up many times. The genes are TRBV7-9 and TRBJ2-3; maybe TRBD2 (7 bases). CDR1 and CDR2 from the germline V gene are SEHNR and FQNEAQ (reference sequence). The V end lost 5 bases, the J end lost 1 base, and 13 bases lay between the germline ends. The CDR3 loop spans 15 amino acids. Here the CDR3 DNA reads TGTGCCAGCAGCCCACGGGGGGCCCGCACAGATACGCAGTATTTT. Encoded protein: CASSPRGARTDTQYF.

Ten or more counts support this clone. V is TRBV27 and J is TRBJ2-1; 10 bases match TRBD2. This CDR3 spans 13 amino acids. After removal of 11 bases from V and 4 bases from J, the junction contained 5 bases not matched to a gene. Germline V gene lookup returns CDR1 MNHEY and CDR2 SMNVEV (reference sequence). The CDR3 nucleotides read TGTGCCTCCGGGACTAGCGCGTACAATGAGCAGTTCTTC. Protein product: CASGTSAYNEQFF.

This clone has a count of ten or more. This sequence joins TRBV25-1 and TRBJ1-1, with TRBD1 matching 7 bases. Trimming removed 3 bases from V and 10 bases from J; junction bases left unmatched: 11. The CDR3 contains 14 residues. Germline values: CDR1 MGHDK, CDR2 SYGVNS. CDR3 protein: CASSDRDRAQRAFF. CDR3 DNA sequence: TGTGCCAGCAGTGACCGTGACAGGGCTCAACGAGCTTTCTTT.

The J gene is TRBJ2-5, the V gene TRBV5-4; D call uncertain. Germline V gene data show CDR1 as SGHNT and CDR2 as YYREEE (reference sequence). Trimming removed 0 bases at V and 1 base at J, with 7 bases between. CDR3 length: 14 amino acids. The CDR3 spells CASSLAGVQETQYF. The CDR3 DNA is TGTGCCAGCAGCTTGGCCGGCGTCCAAGAGACCCAGTACTTC.